One and the same sample provided the 10 T cell receptor beta chains below, sequenced in a study of blood T cell repertoires in COVID-19 (dated by TCRdb to the early 2020s). Receptors were amplified or captured by the immunoSEQ multiplex PCR assay. The source is immuneACCESS, and TCRdb retained only in-frame sequences with V and J called. Part of the clones is not carried over; for the studies checked, unresolved V genes explain less than half of this, and the remainder is unexplained. Across this sample there are about 40,000 clones, with just under 85% seen only once. The leading ten clones occupy roughly 2.6% of the sample. The sample comprised peripheral blood. The receptor source for this set is a woman aged 60 to 75 with acute or convalescent COVID-19.

The chain uses TRBV5-1 and TRBJ2-7; 8 bases match TRBD2. This CDR3 has 18 amino acids. Germline V gives CDR1 SGHRS, CDR2 YFSETQ. The ends lost 0 bases at V and 0 bases at J; junction bases unmatched: 11. Here the CDR3 DNA reads TGCGCCAGCAGCTTGGATTTCGGTAGCGGGACTTACTCCTACGAGCAGTACTTC. Protein product: CASSLDFGSGTYSYEQYF.

The chain has TRBV19 and TRBJ1-3, with D tentatively TRBD1 (6 bases). Germline V CDR1 and CDR2: LNHDA, SQIVND (reference sequence). Trimming left V 7 bases short and J 0 bases short, with 10 bases between. The CDR3 covers 14 residues. The CDR3 coding sequence is TGTGCCAGTACCGACAGGCACTCTGGAAACACCATATATTTT. Its protein product is CASTDRHSGNTIYF.

The count of this clone is one. This chain links TRBV2 with TRBJ2-5; perhaps TRBD2 as D (6 bases). The germline V and J ends were trimmed by 10 bases and 5 bases, with 17 bases remaining between them. Looked up from germline, CDR1 is SNHLY and CDR2 is FYNNEI. There are 13 residues in the CDR3. The CDR3 nucleotides read TGTGCCACCTCTCAAACTCGGGAGGAGACCCAGTACTTC. This encodes CATSQTREETQYF.

In nucleotides, the CDR3 is TGTGCCACCAGCAGCTTGACGACAGTGGGACAGCCCCAGCATTTT. As protein: CATSSLTTVGQPQHF. The J gene is TRBJ1-5, the V gene TRBV15; weak D call: TRBD1 (5 bases). The CDR3 covers 15 residues. The V end was cut by 3 bases, the J end by 7 bases, with 16 bases between. The germline V gene has CDR1 LNHNV and CDR2 YYDKDF (reference sequence).

The chain uses TRBV19 and TRBJ2-1, with a possible D match to TRBD2 (6 bases). CDR1 LNHDA and CDR2 SQIVND come from the germline V gene (reference sequence). This CDR3 is 16 amino acids long. Trimming removed 5 bases from V and 0 bases from J, with 14 bases in between. In DNA form, the CDR3 reads TGTGCCAGTAGTCGGGGGAGGTACAGCTCCTACAATGAGCAGTTCTTC. It translates to CASSRGRYSSYNEQFF.

This clone appeared a single time. The chain combines TRBV4-2 with TRBJ1-2; D possibly corresponds to TRBD1 (6 bases). The CDR3 loop spans 16 amino acids. Germline values: CDR1 LGHNA, CDR2 YNFKEQ. Trimming left V 0 bases short and J 8 bases short, with 19 bases between. CDR3 loop: CASSQDIGQRSVGYTF. The CDR3 nucleotides are TGTGCCAGCAGCCAAGATATAGGACAGAGGTCCGTGGGCTACACCTTC.

The V gene is TRBV27, the J gene TRBJ2-7, with 8 bases fitting TRBD1. Germline V gene sequence: CDR1 MNHEY, CDR2 SMNVEV (reference sequence). Losses at the gene ends were 6 bases for V and 6 bases for J; bases not matched to a gene: 7. The CDR3 is 13 residues long. In nucleotides, the CDR3 is TGTGCCAGCAGGCACAGGGGGAGTGGCGAGCAGTACTTC. Its translation is CASRHRGSGEQYF.

The gene calls are TRBV3-1 (or the pseudogene TRBV3-2) and TRBJ2-7, with TRBD2 identical over 10 bases. CDR1 is LGHDT, CDR2 YNNKEL, per germline (reference sequence). There are 14 residues in the CDR3. The junction had 6 bases not matched to a gene; V was cut back by 5 bases and J by 5 bases. The CDR3 DNA reads as TGTGCCAGCAGCGAAGCGGGGGGGCCTGACGAGCAGTACTTC. Its translation is CASSEAGGPDEQYF.

The V gene is TRBV7-8, the J gene TRBJ1-6; 7 nucleotides match TRBD1. V was clipped by 4 bases and J by 10 bases; unmatched bases: 10. The CDR3 is 15 residues long. CDR1 is SGHVS and CDR2 is FQNEAQ in the germline V gene. The CDR3 sequence: CASSSDRVLRSPLHF. The CDR3 coding sequence is TGTGCCAGCAGCTCTGACAGGGTATTAAGATCACCCCTCCACTTT.

The rearrangement uses TRBV29-1 and TRBJ2-3; 8 bases map to TRBD2. CDR1 is SQVTM and CDR2 is ANQGSEA in the germline V gene. The CDR3 extends over 19 amino acids. Trimming took 3 bases from V and 2 from J; bases not matched to a gene: 19. The CDR3 region is CSVESGLAEQPKDTDTQYF. The CDR3, as DNA: TGCAGCGTTGAGAGTGGACTAGCTGAACAACCCAAAGACACAGATACGCAGTATTTT.